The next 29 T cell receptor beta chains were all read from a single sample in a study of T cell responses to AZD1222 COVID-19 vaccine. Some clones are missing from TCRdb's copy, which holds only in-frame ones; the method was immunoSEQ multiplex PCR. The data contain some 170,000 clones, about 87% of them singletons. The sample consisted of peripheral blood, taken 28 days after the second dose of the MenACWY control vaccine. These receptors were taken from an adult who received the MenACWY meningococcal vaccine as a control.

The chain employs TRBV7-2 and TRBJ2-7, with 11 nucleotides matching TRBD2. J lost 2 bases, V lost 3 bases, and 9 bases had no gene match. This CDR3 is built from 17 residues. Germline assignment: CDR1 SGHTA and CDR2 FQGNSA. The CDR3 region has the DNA TGTGCCAGCAGCTTCCTTCCCGGGACTAGCGGTACCTACGAGCAGTACTTC. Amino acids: CASSFLPGTSGTYEQYF.

The CDR3 region has the DNA TGTGCCAGCAAAATCGGAGGAGCGGAGAACTGGTCCTACGAGCAGTACTTC. Translating gives CASKIGGAENWSYEQYF. The chain links TRBV28 to TRBJ2-7; D possibly corresponds to TRBD2 (5 bases). Germline CDR1 MDHEN, CDR2 SYDVKM. V lost 7 bases, J lost 1 base, and 23 bases lay in between. This CDR3 comprises 17 residues.

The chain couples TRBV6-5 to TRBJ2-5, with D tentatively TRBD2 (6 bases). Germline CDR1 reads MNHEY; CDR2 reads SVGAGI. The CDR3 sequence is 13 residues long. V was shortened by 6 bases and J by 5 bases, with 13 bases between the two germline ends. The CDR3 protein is CASRVPGGETQYF. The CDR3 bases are TGTGCCAGCAGGGTCCCTGGGGGGGAGACCCAGTACTTC.

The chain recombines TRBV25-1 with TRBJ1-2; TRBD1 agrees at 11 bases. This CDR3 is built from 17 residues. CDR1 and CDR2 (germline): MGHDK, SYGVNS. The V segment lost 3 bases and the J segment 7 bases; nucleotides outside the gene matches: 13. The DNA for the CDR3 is TGTGCCAGCAGTGATACCTTCGGACAGGGGGCGACGGGTGGCTACACCTTC. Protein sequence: CASSDTFGQGATGGYTF.

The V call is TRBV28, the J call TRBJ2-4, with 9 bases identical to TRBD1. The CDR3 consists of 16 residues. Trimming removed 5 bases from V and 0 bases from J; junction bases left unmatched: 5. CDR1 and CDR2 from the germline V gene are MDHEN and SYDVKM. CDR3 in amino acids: CASSPDRGLAKNIQYF. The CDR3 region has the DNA TGTGCCAGCAGTCCGGACAGGGGCCTAGCCAAAAACATTCAGTACTTC.

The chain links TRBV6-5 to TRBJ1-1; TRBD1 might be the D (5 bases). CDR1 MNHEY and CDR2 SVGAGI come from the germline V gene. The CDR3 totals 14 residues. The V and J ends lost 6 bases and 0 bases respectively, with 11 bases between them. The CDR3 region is CASRGGHLNTEAFF. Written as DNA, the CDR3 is TGTGCCAGCAGGGGAGGACATTTGAACACTGAAGCTTTCTTT.

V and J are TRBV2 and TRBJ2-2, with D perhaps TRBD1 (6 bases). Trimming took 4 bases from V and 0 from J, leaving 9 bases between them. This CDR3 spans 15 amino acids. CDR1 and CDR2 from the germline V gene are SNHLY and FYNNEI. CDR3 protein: CASSVGTTNTGELFF. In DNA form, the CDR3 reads TGTGCCAGCAGTGTAGGGACAACGAACACCGGGGAGCTGTTTTTT.

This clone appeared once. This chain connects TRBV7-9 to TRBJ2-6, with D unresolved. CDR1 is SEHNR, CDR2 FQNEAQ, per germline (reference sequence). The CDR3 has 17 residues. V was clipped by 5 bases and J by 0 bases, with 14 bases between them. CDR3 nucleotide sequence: TGTGCCAGCAGCCCCGATCGGACGGGCTCTGGGGCCAACGTCCTGACTTTC. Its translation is CASSPDRTGSGANVLTF.

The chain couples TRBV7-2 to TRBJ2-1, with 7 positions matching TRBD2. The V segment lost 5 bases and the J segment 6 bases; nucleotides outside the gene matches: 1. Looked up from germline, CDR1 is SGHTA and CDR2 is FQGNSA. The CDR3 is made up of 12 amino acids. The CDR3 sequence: CASSPSGNEQFF. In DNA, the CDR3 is TGTGCCAGCAGCCCTAGCGGCAATGAGCAGTTCTTC.

In DNA form, the CDR3 reads TGTGCCAGCAGCGTTGACTCTAACTATGGCTACACCTTC. Residues: CASSVDSNYGYTF. The chain uses TRBV12-3 or TRBV12-4 and TRBJ1-2; D unclear. The germline V and J ends were trimmed by 6 bases and 0 bases, with 8 bases remaining between them. This CDR3 region has 13 residues.

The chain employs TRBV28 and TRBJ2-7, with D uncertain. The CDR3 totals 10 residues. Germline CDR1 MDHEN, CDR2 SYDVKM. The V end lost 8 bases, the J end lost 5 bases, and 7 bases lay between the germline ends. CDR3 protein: CASGYDEQYF. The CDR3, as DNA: TGTGCCAGCGGATACGACGAGCAGTACTTC.

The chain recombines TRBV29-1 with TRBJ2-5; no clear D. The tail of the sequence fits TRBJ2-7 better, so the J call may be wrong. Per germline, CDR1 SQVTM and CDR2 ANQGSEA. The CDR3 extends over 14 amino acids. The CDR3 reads CSVGVKGISYEQYF. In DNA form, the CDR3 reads TGCAGCGTTGGGGTTAAGGGCATCTCCTACGAGCAGTACTTC.

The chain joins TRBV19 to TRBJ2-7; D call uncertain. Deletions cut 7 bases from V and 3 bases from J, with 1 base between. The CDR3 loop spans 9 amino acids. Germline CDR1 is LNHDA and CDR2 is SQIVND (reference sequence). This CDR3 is CASNYEQYF. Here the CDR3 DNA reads TGTGCCAGTAACTACGAGCAGTACTTC.

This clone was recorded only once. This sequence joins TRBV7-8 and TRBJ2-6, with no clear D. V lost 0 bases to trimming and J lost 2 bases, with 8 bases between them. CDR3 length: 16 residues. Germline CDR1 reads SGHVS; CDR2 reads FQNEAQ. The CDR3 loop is CASSLAFMTGANVLTF. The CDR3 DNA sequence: TGTGCCAGCAGCTTAGCGTTCATGACTGGGGCCAACGTCCTGACTTTC. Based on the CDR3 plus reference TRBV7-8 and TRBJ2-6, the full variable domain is GAGVSQSPRYKVAKRGQDVALRCDPISGHVSLFWYQQALGQGPEFLTYFQNEAQLDKSGLPSDRFFAERPEGSVSTLKIQRTQQEDSAVYLCASSLAFMTGANVLTFGAGSRLTVL.

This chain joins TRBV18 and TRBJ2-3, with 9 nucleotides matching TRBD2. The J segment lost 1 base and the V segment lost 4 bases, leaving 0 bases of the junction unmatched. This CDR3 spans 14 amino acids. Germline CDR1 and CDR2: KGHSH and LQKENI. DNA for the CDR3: TGTGCCAGCTCACGGACTAGCGGCACAGATACGCAGTATTTT. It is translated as CASSRTSGTDTQYF.

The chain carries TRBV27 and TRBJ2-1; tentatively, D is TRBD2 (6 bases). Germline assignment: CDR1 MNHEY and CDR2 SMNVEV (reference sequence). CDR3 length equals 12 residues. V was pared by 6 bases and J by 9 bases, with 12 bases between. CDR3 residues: CASSSGGLEQFF. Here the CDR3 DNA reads TGTGCCAGCAGCTCTGGGGGACTTGAGCAGTTCTTC.

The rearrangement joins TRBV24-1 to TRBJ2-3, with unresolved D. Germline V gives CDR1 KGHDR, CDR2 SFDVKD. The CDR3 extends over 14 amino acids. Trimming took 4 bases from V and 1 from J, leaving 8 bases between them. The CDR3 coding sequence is TGTGCCACCAGTGAAGGGTCTGGCACAGATACGCAGTATTTT. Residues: CATSEGSGTDTQYF.

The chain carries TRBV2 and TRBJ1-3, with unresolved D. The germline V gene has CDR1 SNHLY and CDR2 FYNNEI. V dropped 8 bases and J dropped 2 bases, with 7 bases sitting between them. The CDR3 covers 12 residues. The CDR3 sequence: CASGRAGNTIYF. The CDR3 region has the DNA TGTGCCAGCGGACGCGCTGGAAACACCATATATTTT.

The CDR3 loop reads CASSLTYGREQYF. In DNA form, the CDR3 reads TGTGCCAGCAGTTTGACTTACGGAAGGGAGCAGTACTTC. J is TRBJ2-7 and V is TRBV27; D unclear. Germline V gives CDR1 MNHEY, CDR2 SMNVEV (reference sequence). The CDR3 covers 13 residues. V was clipped by 3 bases and J by 7 bases, with 13 bases between them.

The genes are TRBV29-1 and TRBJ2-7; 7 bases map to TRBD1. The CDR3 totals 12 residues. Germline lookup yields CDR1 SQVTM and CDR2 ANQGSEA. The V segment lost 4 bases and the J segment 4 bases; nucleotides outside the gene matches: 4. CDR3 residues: CSVGQGFYEQYF. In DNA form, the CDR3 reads TGCAGCGTTGGACAGGGTTTTTACGAGCAGTACTTC.

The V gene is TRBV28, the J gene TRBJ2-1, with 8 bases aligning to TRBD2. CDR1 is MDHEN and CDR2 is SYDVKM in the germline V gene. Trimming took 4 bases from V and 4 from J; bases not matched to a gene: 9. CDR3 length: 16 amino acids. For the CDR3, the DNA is TGTGCCAGCAGTTCCGTAGCGGGAAAGAGGTACAATGAGCAGTTCTTC. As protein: CASSSVAGKRYNEQFF. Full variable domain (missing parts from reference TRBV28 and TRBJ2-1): DVKVTQSSRYLVKRTGEKVFLECVQDMDHENMFWYRQDPGLGLRLIYFSYDVKMKEKGDIPEGYSVSREKKERFSLILESASTNQTSMYLCASSSVAGKRYNEQFFGPGTRLTVL.

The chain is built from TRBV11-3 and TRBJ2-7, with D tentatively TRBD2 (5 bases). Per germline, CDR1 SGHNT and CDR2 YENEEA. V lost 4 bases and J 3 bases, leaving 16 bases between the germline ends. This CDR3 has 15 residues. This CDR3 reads CASSSGGGSNYEQYF. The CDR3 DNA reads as TGTGCCAGCAGCTCCGGAGGAGGTTCCAACTACGAGCAGTACTTC.

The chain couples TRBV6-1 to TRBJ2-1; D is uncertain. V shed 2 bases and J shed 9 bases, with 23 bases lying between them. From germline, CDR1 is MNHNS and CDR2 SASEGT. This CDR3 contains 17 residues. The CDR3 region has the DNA TGTGCCAGCAGTGAAATAGCCTGGGCCTCCCTCAGTGGTGAGCAGTTCTTC. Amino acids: CASSEIAWASLSGEQFF.

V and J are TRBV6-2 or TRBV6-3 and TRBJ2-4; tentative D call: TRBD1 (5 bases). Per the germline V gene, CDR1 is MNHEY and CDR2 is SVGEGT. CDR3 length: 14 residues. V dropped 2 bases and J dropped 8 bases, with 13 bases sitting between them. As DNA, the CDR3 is TGTGCCAGCAGTTACGTGGCGGTCAGGGACATTCAGTACTTC. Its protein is CASSYVAVRDIQYF.

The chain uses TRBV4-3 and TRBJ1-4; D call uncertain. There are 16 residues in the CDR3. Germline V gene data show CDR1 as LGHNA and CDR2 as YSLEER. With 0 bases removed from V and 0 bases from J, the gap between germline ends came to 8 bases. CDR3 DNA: TGCGCCAGCAGCCAAGATTGGGTTACAACTAATGAAAAACTGTTTTTT. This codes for CASSQDWVTTNEKLFF.

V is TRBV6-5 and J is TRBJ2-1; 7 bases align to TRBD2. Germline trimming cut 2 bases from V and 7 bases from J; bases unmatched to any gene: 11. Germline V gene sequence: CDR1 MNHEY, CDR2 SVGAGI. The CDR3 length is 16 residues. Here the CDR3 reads CASSYGGGGSRNEQFF. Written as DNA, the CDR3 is TGTGCCAGCAGTTACGGAGGCGGCGGGAGCAGGAATGAGCAGTTCTTC.

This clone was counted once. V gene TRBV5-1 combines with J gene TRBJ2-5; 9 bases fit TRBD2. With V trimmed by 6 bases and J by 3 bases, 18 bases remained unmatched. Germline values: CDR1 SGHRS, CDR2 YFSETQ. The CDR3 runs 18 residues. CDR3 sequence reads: CASTQNPQEVAGEETQYF. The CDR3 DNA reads TGCGCCAGCACCCAAAACCCTCAGGAGGTAGCGGGAGAAGAGACCCAGTACTTC.

CDR3 protein: CASSPGNSPLHF. For the CDR3, the DNA is TGTGCCAGCTCACCGGGAAATTCACCCCTCCACTTT. This rearrangement joins TRBV18 to TRBJ1-6; D ambiguous. Trimming pared 3 bases from V and 7 bases from J, leaving 4 bases between. Germline loops: CDR1 KGHSH, CDR2 LQKENI. This CDR3 has 12 amino acids.

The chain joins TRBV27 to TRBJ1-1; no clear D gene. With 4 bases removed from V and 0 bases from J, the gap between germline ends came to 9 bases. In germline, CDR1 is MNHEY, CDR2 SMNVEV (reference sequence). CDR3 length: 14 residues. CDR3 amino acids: CASSSSGMNTEAFF. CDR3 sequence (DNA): TGTGCCAGCAGTTCCTCCGGGATGAACACTGAAGCTTTCTTT.